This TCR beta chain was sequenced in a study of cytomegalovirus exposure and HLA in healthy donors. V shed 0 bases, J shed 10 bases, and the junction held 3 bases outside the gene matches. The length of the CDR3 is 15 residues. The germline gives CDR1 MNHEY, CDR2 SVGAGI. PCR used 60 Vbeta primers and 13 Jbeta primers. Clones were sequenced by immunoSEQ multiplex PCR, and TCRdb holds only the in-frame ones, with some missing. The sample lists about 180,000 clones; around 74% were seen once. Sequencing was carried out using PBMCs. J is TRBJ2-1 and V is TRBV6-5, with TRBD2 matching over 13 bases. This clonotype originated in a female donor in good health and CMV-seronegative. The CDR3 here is CASSYSTSGGYEQFF. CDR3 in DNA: TGTGCCAGCAGTTACTCGACTAGCGGGGGGTACGAGCAGTTCTTC.